A selection of T cell receptor beta chains follows, all from one sample in a study of Tregs in tolerant kidney transplant recipients. Clones were sequenced by immunoSEQ multiplex PCR, and TCRdb holds only the in-frame ones, with some missing. The sample includes more than 15,000 clones, more than 80% of them seen just once. Sequenced sample: CD8+ T cells from blood. The receptors stem from a human donor in good health. Both conserved end residues are part of each CDR3. The order of the fields is V gene, clone size, CDR3 length, J gene, CDR3 protein. Where a row states a size, it is once, few, many or the class of an expanded clone; other rows omit it.

>TRBV7-2|.|16|TRBJ2-1
CASSLGHSGRVNEQFF
>TRBV18|.|15|TRBJ1-3
CASSLRRHPSDTIYF
>TRBV15|.|12|TRBJ2-1
CAVSSPRDYKFF
>TRBV13|.|16|TRBJ2-3
CASSFNGLAGTDTQYF
>TRBV10-3|few|14|TRBJ2-7
CAISGSGISYEQYF
>TRBV29-1|.|13|TRBJ1-1
CSVDRQLNTEAFF
>TRBV7-9|.|14|TRBJ1-1
CASSSPLRQSEAFF
>TRBV5-4|.|13|TRBJ2-7
CASSWGTGGEQYF
>TRBV11-2|few|14|TRBJ1-2
CASSPSGQNYGYTF
>TRBV7-9|.|15|TRBJ1-1
CASSSRDRGGTEAFF
>TRBV19|.|17|TRBJ2-1
CASSPTVTSGSHNEQFF
>TRBV6-5|medium-sized|13|TRBJ2-3
CASSYYSTDTQYF
>TRBV30|.|16|TRBJ2-3
CAWGSGTGGLTDTQYF
>TRBV13|.|14|TRBJ1-5
CASSLGGGAQPQHF
>TRBV9|.|18|TRBJ2-6
CASSGRGYRVGGANVLTF
>TRBV11-2|.|13|TRBJ2-7
CASSLGSLNEQYF
>TRBV7-9|.|13|TRBJ1-2
CASSSTGNYGYTF
>TRBV4-1|.|16|TRBJ2-5
CASSPRLAGNMETQYF
>TRBV4-1|.|15|TRBJ1-2
CASSQGGGRPYGYTF
>TRBV9|.|15|TRBJ2-2
CASSVGAANTGELFF
>TRBV9|.|14|TRBJ2-3
CASSLPSATDTQYF
>TRBV7-9|few|12|TRBJ2-7
CASSTTGYEQYF
>TRBV6-6|.|16|TRBJ1-2
CASSYSTGGNDYGYTF
>TRBV19|.|12|TRBJ2-7
CASSPSGYEQYF
>TRBV19|.|18|TRBJ1-1
CASSIQAMGRSEWTEAFF
>TRBV7-3|.|15|TRBJ2-1
CASSPATAIGNEQFF
>TRBV10-3|few|11|TRBJ2-7
CAISEVHEQYF
>TRBV7-2|.|16|TRBJ2-7
CASSLLGSGRTYEQYF
>TRBV7-9|.|13|TRBJ2-7
CASSLADRHEQYF
>TRBV11-3|.|15|TRBJ2-2
CASSLKRGGAGELFF
>TRBV7-3|.|19|TRBJ2-5
CASSLMAGSGRALEETQYF
>TRBV27|.|14|TRBJ1-5
CASSLLGAGQPQHF
>TRBV7-9|.|17|TRBJ2-4
CASSSMGVTGVKNIQYF
>TRBV6-1|.|17|TRBJ1-2
CASSEAAVLSRGYGYTF
>TRBV2|.|13|TRBJ2-5
CASSGGLQETQYF
>TRBV9|.|17|TRBJ2-3
CASSVEGGTGPTDTQYF
>TRBV9|.|16|TRBJ1-2
CASSALARGIAYGYTF
>TRBV7-9|.|15|TRBJ2-7
CASSFSGQGPYEQYF
>TRBV7-2|.|11|TRBJ2-1
CASSEGVWKFF
>TRBV7-9|.|16|TRBJ2-4
CASSSRGGYPKNIQYF
>TRBV19|.|14|TRBJ1-4
CASSMPDYNEKLFF
>TRBV27|.|13|TRBJ1-2
CASSLSRGASYTF
>TRBV5-1|.|16|TRBJ2-3
CASSPPIGRESRTQYF
>TRBV27|.|11|TRBJ2-3
CASSFLGAQYF
>TRBV7-2|.|14|TRBJ2-1
CASSLMTDYNEQFF
>TRBV4-3|.|15|TRBJ2-2
CASSQDARGTGELFF
>TRBV7-9|.|18|TRBJ1-1
CASSPAEQKGRVNTEAFF
>TRBV15|.|14|TRBJ1-6
CATDSQGAYSPLHF
>TRBV27|.|13|TRBJ1-5
CASRLGAYQPQHF
>TRBV6-5|.|13|TRBJ1-2
CASSYSEDYGYTF
>TRBV7-9|.|16|TRBJ2-1
CASSLGSSGRGNEQFF
>TRBV28|.|14|TRBJ2-7
CASSPGTSAYEQYF
>TRBV7-9|.|17|TRBJ2-2
CASSLEATRRNTGELFF
>TRBV30|.|14|TRBJ2-7
CAWSVDGGAYEQYF
>TRBV2|.|13|TRBJ2-2
CASSVGEPGELFF
>TRBV30|.|12|TRBJ1-2
CAWALGPYGYTF
>TRBV6-1|.|15|TRBJ2-7
CASRKMRQGSYEQYF
>TRBV11-2|.|12|TRBJ2-7
CASSRRVYEQYF